The clone carrying this T cell receptor beta chain was detected a few times. With V trimmed by 5 bases and J by 5 bases, 15 bases remained unmatched. CDR1 and CDR2 (germline): SGHRS, YFSETQ. The CDR3 is made up of 16 amino acids. This sample was taken from a study of blood T cell repertoires in COVID-19. Study background: There were acute and convalescent COVID-19 samples, and they came from the United States, Italy and Spain. PBMCs, B-cell-depleted T cells, or T cells provided the cDNA or gDNA that made up the material.

In the study's own analysis: Amplifying reference gene primers gave estimates of nucleated cell counts. Generated by immunoSEQ multiplex PCR, the TCRdb table keeps only in-frame clones and is missing some. Clonal size and the V and J genes are those of that table, whereas D and trimming came from the DNA. This table holds approximately 150,000 clones, around 83% found once. The chain links TRBV5-1 to TRBJ1-1; TRBD1 agrees at 7 bases. The receptor was derived from a woman aged 45-60 years in a cohort sampled during active or convalescent COVID-19. The sequenced sample consisted of peripheral blood. The chain's CDR3 is CASRSFFTGVRTEAFF. The CDR3 bases are TGCGCCAGCAGATCTTTTTTCACAGGGGTGCGGACTGAAGCTTTCTTT.